This TCR beta chain was profiled in a study of CD8+ T cells in alopecia areata. General study points: Normal skin's resident alphabeta T cells are sequenced alongside lesional scalp T cells. Mice showed TCR sharing more clearly than patients did, possibly owing to HLA.

On this clone: What it binds is unknown.

Extraction and reverse transcription of RNA yielded cDNA as the sequencing template. Libraries were prepared by immunoSEQ multiplex PCR; TCRdb keeps only in-frame clonotypes and omits some of them. The data show 200,000 to 250,000 clones, roughly 57% seen once. CDR1 and CDR2 (germline): GTSNPN, SVGIG (reference sequence). The CDR3 contains 13 residues. J lost 4 bases, V lost 0 bases, and 2 bases had no gene match. This sequence originates from a human donor with alopecia areata. The input for sequencing was CD4+ T cells sorted from blood, taken at week 0. This chain links TRBV30 with TRBJ1-2, with 7 bases fitting TRBD1. The CDR3 loop reads CAWSVGGAYGYTF. CDR3 nucleotides: TGTGCCTGGAGTGTAGGGGGCGCCTATGGCTACACCTTC.